This T cell receptor beta chain was recovered during a study of cytomegalovirus exposure and HLA in healthy donors. PCR employed 60 Vbeta and 13 Jbeta primers. TCRdb's table, derived via immunoSEQ multiplex PCR, lists solely in-frame clones and lacks some. The sample records about 98,000 clones, under 75% being singletons. Study-wide points: CMV antigen specificity was confirmed in vitro for a few CMV-associated chains. Differences between HLA loci emerged in a later analysis of TCR association rates, with DRB1 most and HLA-C fewest. Earlier results showed most TCR beta V segments being productive about 87% or about 30% of the time.

With respect to this clone: Its matching antigen is unknown.

The TCR originated in a female donor in good health and CMV-seronegative. Sequencing input: PBMCs.

The CDR3 loop is CAISDSNAAGYEQYF. The CDR3, as DNA: TGTGCCATCAGTGATTCAAACGCGGCGGGCTACGAGCAGTACTTC. The V call is TRBV10-3, the J call TRBJ2-7; perhaps TRBD2 as D (5 bases). Germline CDR1 reads ENHRY; CDR2 reads SYGVKD. Trimming took 3 bases from V and 3 from J, leaving 15 bases between them. The CDR3 is 15 amino acids.